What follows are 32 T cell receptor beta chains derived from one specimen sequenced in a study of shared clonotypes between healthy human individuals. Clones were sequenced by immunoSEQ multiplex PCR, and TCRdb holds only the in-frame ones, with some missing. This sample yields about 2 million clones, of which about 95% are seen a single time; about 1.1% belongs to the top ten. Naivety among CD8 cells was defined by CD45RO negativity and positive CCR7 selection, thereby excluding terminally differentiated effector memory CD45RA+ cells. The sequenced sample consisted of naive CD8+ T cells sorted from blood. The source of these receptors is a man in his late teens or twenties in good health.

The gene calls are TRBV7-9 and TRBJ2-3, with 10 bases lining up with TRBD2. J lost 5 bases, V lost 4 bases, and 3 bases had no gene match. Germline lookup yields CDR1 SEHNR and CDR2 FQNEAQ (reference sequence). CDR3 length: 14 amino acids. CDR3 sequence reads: CASSSASGGDTQYF. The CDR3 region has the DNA TGTGCCAGCAGCTCGGCTAGCGGGGGAGATACGCAGTATTTT. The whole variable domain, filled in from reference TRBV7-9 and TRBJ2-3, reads DTGVSQNPRHKITKRGQNVTFRCDPISEHNRLYWYRQTLGQGPEFLTYFQNEAQLEKSRLLSDRFSAERPKGSFSTLEIQRTEQGDSAMYLCASSSASGGDTQYFGPGTRLTVL.

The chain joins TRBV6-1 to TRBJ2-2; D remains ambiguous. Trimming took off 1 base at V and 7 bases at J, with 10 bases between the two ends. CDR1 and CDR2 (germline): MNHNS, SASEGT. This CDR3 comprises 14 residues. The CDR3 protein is CASSEVPKVGELFF. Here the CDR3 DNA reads TGTGCCAGCAGTGAAGTCCCCAAGGTCGGGGAGCTGTTTTTT.

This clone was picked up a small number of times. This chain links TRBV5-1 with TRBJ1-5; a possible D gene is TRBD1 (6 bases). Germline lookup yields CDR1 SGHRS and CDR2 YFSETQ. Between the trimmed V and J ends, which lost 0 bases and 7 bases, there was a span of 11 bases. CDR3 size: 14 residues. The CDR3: CASSLVSGDQPQHF. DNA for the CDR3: TGCGCCAGCAGCTTGGTATCAGGGGACCAGCCCCAGCATTTT.

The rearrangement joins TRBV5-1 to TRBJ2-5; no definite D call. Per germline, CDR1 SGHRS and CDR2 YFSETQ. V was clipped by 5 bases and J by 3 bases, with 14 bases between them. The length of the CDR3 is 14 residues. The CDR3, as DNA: TGCGCCAGCAGGGATTGGTCAGCCAAAGAGACCCAGTACTTC. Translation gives CASRDWSAKETQYF.

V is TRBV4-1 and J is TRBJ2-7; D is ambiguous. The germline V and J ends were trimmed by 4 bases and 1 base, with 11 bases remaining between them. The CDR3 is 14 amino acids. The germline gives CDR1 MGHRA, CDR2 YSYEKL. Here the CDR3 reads CASSPGLRSYEQYF. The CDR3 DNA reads TGCGCCAGCAGCCCCGGTCTCCGATCCTACGAGCAGTACTTC.

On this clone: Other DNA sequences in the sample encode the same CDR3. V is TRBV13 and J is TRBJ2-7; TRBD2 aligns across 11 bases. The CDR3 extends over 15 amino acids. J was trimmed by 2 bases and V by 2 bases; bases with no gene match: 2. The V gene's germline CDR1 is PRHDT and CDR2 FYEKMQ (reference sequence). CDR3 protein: CASSLSLAGAYEQYF. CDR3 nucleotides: TGTGCCAGCAGCTTATCACTAGCGGGGGCCTACGAGCAGTACTTC.

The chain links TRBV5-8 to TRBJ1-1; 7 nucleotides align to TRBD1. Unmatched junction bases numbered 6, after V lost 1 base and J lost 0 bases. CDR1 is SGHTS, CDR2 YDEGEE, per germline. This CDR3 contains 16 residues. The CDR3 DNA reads TGTGCCAGCAGCTTGATGACAGGGATAGTGAACACTGAAGCTTTCTTT. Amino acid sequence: CASSLMTGIVNTEAFF. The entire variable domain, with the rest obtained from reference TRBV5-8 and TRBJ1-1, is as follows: EAGVTQSPTHLIKTRGQQATLRCSPISGHTSVYWYQQALGLGLQFLLWYDEGEERNRGNFPPRFSGRQFPNYSSELNVNALELEDSALYLCASSLMTGIVNTEAFFGQGTRLTVV.

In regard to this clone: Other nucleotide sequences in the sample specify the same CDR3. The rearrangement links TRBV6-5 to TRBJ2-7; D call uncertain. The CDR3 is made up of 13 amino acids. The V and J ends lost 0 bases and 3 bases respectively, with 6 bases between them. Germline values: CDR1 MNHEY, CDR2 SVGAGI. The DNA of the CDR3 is TGTGCCAGCAGTTACTCGGAAGACTACGAGCAGTACTTC. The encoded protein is CASSYSEDYEQYF.

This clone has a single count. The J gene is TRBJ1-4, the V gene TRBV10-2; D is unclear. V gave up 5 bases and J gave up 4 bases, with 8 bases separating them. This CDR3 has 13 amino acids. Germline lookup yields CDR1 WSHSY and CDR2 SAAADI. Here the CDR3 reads CASSMLGNEKLFF. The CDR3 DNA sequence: TGCGCCAGCAGTATGTTGGGTAATGAAAAACTGTTTTTT.

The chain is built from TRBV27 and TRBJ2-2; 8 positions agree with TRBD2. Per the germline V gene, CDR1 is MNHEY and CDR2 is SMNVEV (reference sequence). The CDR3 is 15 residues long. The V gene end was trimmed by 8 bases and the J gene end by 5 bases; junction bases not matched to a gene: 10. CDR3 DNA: TGTGCCAGCGAACCGGTCGGGGGGGGTACCGGGGAGCTGTTTTTT. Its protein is CASEPVGGGTGELFF.

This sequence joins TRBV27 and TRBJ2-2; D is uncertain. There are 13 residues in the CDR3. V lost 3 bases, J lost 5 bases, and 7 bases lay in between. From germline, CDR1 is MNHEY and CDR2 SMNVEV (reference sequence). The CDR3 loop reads CASSFSETGELFF. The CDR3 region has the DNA TGTGCCAGCAGTTTTAGTGAGACCGGGGAGCTGTTTTTT.

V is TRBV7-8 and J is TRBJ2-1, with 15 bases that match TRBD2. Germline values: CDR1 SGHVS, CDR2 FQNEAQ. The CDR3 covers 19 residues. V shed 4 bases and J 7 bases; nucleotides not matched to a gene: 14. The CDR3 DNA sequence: TGTGCCAGCAGCTGGGGACTAGCGGGAGGCCTAACCGACCGTAATGAGCAGTTCTTC. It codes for CASSWGLAGGLTDRNEQFF.

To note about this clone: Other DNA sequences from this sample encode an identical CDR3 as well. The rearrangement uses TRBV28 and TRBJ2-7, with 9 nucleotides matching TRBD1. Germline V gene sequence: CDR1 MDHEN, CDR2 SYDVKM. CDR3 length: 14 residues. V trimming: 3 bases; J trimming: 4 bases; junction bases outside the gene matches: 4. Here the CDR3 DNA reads TGTGCCAGCAGTTTGGTGGACAGGGGATACGAGCAGTACTTC. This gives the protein CASSLVDRGYEQYF.

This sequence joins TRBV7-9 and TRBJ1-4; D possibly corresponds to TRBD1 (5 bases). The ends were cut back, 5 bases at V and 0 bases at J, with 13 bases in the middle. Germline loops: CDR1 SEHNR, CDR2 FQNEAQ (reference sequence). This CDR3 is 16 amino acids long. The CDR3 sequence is CASSPLTGATNEKLFF. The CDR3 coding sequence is TGTGCCAGCAGCCCCCTTACGGGGGCAACTAATGAAAAACTGTTTTTT. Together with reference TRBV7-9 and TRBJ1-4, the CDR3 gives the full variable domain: DTGVSQNPRHKITKRGQNVTFRCDPISEHNRLYWYRQTLGQGPEFLTYFQNEAQLEKSRLLSDRFSAERPKGSFSTLEIQRTEQGDSAMYLCASSPLTGATNEKLFFGSGTQLSVL.

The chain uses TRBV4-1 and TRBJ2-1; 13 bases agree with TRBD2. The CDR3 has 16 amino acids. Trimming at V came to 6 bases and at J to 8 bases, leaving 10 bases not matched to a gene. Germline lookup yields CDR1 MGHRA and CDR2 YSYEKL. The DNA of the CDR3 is TGCGCCAGCAGAGGGACTAGCGGGGTCCTAGGGGATGAGCAGTTCTTC. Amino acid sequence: CASRGTSGVLGDEQFF.

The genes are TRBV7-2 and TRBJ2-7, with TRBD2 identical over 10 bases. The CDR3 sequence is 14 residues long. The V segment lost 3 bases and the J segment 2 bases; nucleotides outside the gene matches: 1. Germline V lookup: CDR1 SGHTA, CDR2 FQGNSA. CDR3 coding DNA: TGTGCCAGCAGCTTCCTAGCGGGGGCCTACGAGCAGTACTTC. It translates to CASSFLAGAYEQYF. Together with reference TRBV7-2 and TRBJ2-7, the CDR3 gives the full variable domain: GAGVSQSPSNKVTEKGKDVELRCDPISGHTALYWYRQSLGQGLEFLIYFQGNSAPDKSGLPSDRFSAERTGGSVSTLTIQRTQQEDSAVYLCASSFLAGAYEQYFGPGTRLTVT.

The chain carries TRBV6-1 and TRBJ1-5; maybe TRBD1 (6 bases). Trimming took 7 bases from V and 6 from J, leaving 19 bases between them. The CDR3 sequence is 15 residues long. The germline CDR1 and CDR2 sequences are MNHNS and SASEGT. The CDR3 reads CASTSGTGLFQPQHF. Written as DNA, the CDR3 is TGTGCCAGCACTTCGGGCACAGGGCTATTTCAGCCCCAGCATTTT.

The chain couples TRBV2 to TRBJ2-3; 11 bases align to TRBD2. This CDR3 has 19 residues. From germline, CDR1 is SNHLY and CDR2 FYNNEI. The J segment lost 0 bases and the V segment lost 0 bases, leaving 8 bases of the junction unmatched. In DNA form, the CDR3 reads TGTGCCAGCAGTGAAGCGCAGGCTAGCGGGGGGACTAGCACAGATACGCAGTATTTT. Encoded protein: CASSEAQASGGTSTDTQYF.

In DNA form, the CDR3 reads TGTGCCAGCAGCTTAGCGGCAGGGGCGCGGGACGAGCAGTACTTC. It codes for CASSLAAGARDEQYF. This chain joins TRBV7-9 and TRBJ2-7, with a weak D call TRBD1 (6 bases). With 0 bases removed from V and 5 bases from J, the gap between germline ends came to 14 bases. Germline loops: CDR1 SEHNR, CDR2 FQNEAQ (reference sequence). The CDR3 spans 15 residues.

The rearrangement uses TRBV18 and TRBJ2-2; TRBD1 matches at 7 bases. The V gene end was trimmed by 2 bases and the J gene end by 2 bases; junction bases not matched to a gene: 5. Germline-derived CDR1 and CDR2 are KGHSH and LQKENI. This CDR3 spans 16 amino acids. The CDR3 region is CASSPGQGENTGELFF. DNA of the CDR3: TGTGCCAGCTCACCAGGGCAGGGGGAAAACACCGGGGAGCTGTTTTTT.

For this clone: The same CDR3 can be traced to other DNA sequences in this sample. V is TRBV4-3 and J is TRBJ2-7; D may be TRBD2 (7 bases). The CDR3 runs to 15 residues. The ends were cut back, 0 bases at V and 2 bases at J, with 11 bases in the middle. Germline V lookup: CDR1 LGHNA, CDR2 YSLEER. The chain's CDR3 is CASSQDKGGTYEQYF. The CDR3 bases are TGCGCCAGCAGCCAAGACAAGGGGGGGACCTACGAGCAGTACTTC.

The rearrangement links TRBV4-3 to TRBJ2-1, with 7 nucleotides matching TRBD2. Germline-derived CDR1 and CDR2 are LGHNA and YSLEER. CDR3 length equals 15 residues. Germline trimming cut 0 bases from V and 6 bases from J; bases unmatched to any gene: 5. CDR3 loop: CASSQDTGTTNEQFF. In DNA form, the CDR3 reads TGCGCCAGCAGCCAAGATACCGGGACTACCAATGAGCAGTTCTTC.

For the CDR3, the DNA is TGCAGCGTTGAGGGGGGACAAGGGTCCTCCTACGAGCAGTACTTC. Translated, it gives CSVEGGQGSSYEQYF. The chain is built from TRBV29-1 and TRBJ2-7, with D perhaps given as TRBD1 or TRBD2 (6 bases each). Trimming took off 3 bases at V and 0 bases at J, with 15 bases between the two ends. Germline V gives CDR1 SQVTM, CDR2 ANQGSEA. The CDR3 is 15 residues long.

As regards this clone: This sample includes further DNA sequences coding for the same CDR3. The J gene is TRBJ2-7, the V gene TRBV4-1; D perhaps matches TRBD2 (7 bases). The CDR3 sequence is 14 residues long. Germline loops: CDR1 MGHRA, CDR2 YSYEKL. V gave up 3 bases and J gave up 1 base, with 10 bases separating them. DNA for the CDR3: TGCGCCAGCAGCCACGGGGGGCTTTCCTACGAGCAGTACTTC. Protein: CASSHGGLSYEQYF.

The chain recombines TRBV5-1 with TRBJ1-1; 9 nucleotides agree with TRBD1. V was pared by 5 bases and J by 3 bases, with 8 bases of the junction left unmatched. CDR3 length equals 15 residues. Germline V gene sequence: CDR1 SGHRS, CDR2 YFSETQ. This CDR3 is CASRGTGFEDTEAFF. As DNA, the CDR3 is TGCGCCAGCAGAGGGACAGGGTTTGAGGACACTGAAGCTTTCTTT.

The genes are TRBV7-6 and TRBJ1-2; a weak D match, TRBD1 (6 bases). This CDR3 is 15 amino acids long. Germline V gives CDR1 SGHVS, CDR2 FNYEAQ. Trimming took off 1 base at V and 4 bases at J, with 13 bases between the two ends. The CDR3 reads CASSLEQGPGYGYTF. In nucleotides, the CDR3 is TGTGCCAGCAGCTTAGAGCAGGGGCCGGGCTATGGCTACACCTTC. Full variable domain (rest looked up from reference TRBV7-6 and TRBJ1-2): GAGVSQSPRYKVTKRGQDVALRCDPISGHVSLYWYRQALGQGPEFLTYFNYEAQQDKSGLPNDRFSAERPEGSISTLTIQRTEQRDSAMYRCASSLEQGPGYGYTFGSGTRLTVV.

For the CDR3, the DNA is TGTGCCAGCAACTATTACACCGGGGAGCTGTTTTTT. It specifies CASNYYTGELFF. This chain connects TRBV11-2 to TRBJ2-2; the D is unclear. CDR3 size: 12 residues. Germline V gene data show CDR1 as SGHAT and CDR2 as FQNNGV. V lost 7 bases and J 3 bases, leaving 6 bases between the germline ends.

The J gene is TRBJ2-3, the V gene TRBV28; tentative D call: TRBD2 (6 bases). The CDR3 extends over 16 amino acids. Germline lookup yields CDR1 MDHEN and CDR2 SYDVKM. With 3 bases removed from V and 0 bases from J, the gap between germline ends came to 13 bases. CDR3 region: CASSFSGSPSTDTQYF. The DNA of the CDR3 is TGTGCCAGCAGTTTCAGCGGGTCCCCTAGCACAGATACGCAGTATTTT.

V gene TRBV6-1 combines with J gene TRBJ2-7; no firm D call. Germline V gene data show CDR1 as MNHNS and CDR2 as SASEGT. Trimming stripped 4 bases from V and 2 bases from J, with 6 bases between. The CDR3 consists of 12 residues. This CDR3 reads CASSGIAYEQYF. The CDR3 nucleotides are TGTGCCAGCAGTGGGATCGCCTACGAGCAGTACTTC.

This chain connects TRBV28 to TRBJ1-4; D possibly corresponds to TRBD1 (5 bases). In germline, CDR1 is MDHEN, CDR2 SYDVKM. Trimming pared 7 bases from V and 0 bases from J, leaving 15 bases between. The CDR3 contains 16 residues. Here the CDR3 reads CASIPVGTSTNEKLFF. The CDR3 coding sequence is TGTGCCAGCATCCCCGTTGGGACTTCAACTAATGAAAAACTGTTTTTT.

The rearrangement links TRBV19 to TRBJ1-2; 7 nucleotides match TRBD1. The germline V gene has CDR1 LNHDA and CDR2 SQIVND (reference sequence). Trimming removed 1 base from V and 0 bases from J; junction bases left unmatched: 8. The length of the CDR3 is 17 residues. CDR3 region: CASSIAWDSYPNYGYTF. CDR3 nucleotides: TGTGCCAGTAGTATAGCCTGGGACAGCTATCCTAACTATGGCTACACCTTC.

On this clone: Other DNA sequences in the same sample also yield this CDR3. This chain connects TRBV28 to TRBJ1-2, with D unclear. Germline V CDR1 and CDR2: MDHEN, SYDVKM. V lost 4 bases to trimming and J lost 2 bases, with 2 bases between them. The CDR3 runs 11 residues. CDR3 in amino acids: CASSSNYGYTF. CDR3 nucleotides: TGTGCCAGCAGTTCAAACTATGGCTACACCTTC.